These 6 T cell receptor beta chains share one sample of origin, sequenced in a study of tumor-infiltrating lymphocytes in oesophageal squamous cell carcinoma. TCRdb re-called the PCR reads with MiXCR, one entry per CDR3 protein. The table lists 20,000 or so distinct CDR3 sequences, 35% to 45% of them singletons. Source material: normal esophageal tissue next to the tumor. Every receptor here comes from a female donor with esophageal squamous cell carcinoma.

This clonotype qualifies as medium-sized. The CDR3 DNA reads as TGTGCCAGCAGCTTAGCGCAGAACAGTCTACAAGAGACCCAGTACTTC. Translated: CASSLAQNSLQETQYF. The V gene is TRBV7-9, the J gene TRBJ2-5; no firm D call. The CDR3 covers 16 residues. V was cut by 0 bases and J by 2 bases, with 13 bases left in between. In germline, CDR1 is SEHNR, CDR2 FQNEAQ (reference sequence).

This clonotype qualifies as medium-sized (0.01 to 0.1%). The CDR3: CAISSDYYTDTQYF. In DNA form, the CDR3 reads TGTGCCATCAGCTCGGACTACTACACAGATACGCAGTATTTT. The rearrangement joins TRBV10-3 to TRBJ2-3; D may be TRBD2 (6 bases). The CDR3 is 14 residues long. Germline CDR1 and CDR2: ENHRY and SYGVKD. Trimming stripped 6 bases from V and 2 bases from J, with 12 bases between.

This clonotype was seen many times. The chain joins TRBV19 to TRBJ2-1; D is uncertain. Trimming removed 6 bases from V and 3 bases from J, with 3 bases in between. The V gene's germline CDR1 is LNHDA and CDR2 SQIVND (reference sequence). The CDR3 extends over 11 amino acids. The CDR3 DNA follows: TGTGCCAGTAGGGTCTACAATGAGCAGTTCTTC. Protein: CASRVYNEQFF.

In its sample, this clonotype was seen many times. The gene calls are TRBV5-1 and TRBJ2-3; either TRBD1 or TRBD2 may supply D (5 bases each). V lost 4 bases to trimming and J lost 6 bases, with 27 bases between them. CDR1 is SGHRS and CDR2 is YFSETQ in the germline V gene. The CDR3 sequence is 18 residues long. CDR3 residues: CASSNFPPGTRASDTQYF. The CDR3 nucleotides are TGCGCCAGCAGCAACTTCCCCCCCGGGACCCGAGCATCCGATACGCAGTATTTT.

This clonotype has only a few counts. In DNA form, the CDR3 reads TGTGCCAGCAGCTTAGAATCGGTGCGGGAGCTTAGCACAGATACGCAGTATTTT. It is translated as CASSLESVRELSTDTQYF. The chain employs TRBV7-2 and TRBJ2-3, with 7 bases aligning to TRBD2. CDR1 SGHTA and CDR2 FQGNSA come from the germline V gene. The ends lost 1 base at V and 0 bases at J; junction bases unmatched: 10. The CDR3 runs 18 residues. Looking up the rest from reference TRBV7-2 and TRBJ2-3 gives the full variable domain: GAGVSQSPSNKVTEKGKDVELRCDPISGHTALYWYRQSLGQGLEFLIYFQGNSAPDKSGLPSDRFSAERTGGSVSTLTIQRTQQEDSAVYLCASSLESVRELSTDTQYFGPGTRLTVL.

This clonotype ranks as medium-sized. The CDR3 region is CASSLPTGKDTDTQYF. The CDR3 nucleotides read TGTGCCAGCAGCTTACCCACAGGGAAGGACACAGATACGCAGTATTTT. V is TRBV11-2 and J is TRBJ2-3, with TRBD1 as a possible D gene (6 bases). CDR1 SGHAT and CDR2 FQNNGV come from the germline V gene. The CDR3 runs 16 residues. The V gene lost 2 bases and the J gene lost 2 bases, with 14 bases spanning the gap.